This TCR beta chain originates from a study of blood T cell repertoires in COVID-19. Clones were sequenced by immunoSEQ multiplex PCR, and TCRdb holds only the in-frame ones, with some missing. Of under 300,000 clones in the sample, over 80% were seen once. The CDR3 is made up of 16 amino acids. This clone was seen only once. The chain carries TRBV21-1 and TRBJ1-6; TRBD1, the table's D call, lacks a check against the DNA. TRBV21-1 is a documented pseudogene. Sequenced: PBMCs or T cells enriched from blood (not recorded which). This clonotype was obtained from a woman aged 40 to 50 who had been exposed to COVID-19. The CDR3 spells CASPPWSVRKSSPLHF. The CDR3 coding sequence is TGTGCCAGCCCCCCGTGGTCAGTCAGAAAAAGTTCACCCCTCCACTTT.